This entry lists 12 T cell receptor beta chains sequenced from one sample in a study of breast tumors, draining lymph nodes, adjacent tissues. MiXCR, applied by TCRdb to the multiplex PCR reads, yields one record per CDR3 protein. This sample carries under 250,000 distinct CDR3 sequences, less than 40% of them seen once, and the ten largest clones take 1.1% to 1.5%. Samples came from axillary lymph nodes draining the breast cancer. The sample consisted of axillary lymph node tissue. The receptor source for this set is a female donor with breast cancer. Some clones in this sample may be carry-over from other donors' samples.

In this sample, this clonotype turned up many times. The rearrangement links TRBV10-3 to TRBJ2-1; D not resolved. V lost 7 bases to trimming and J lost 1 base, with 8 bases between them. This CDR3 contains 13 residues. Germline CDR1 is ENHRY and CDR2 is SYGVKD. The chain's CDR3 is CAITPTSYNEQFF. As DNA, the CDR3 is TGTGCCATCACCCCAACATCCTACAATGAGCAGTTCTTC.

This clonotype was observed at least ten times. CDR3 bases: TGTGCCAGCAGCTTTCTAAACCAGGGATCCTACGAGCAGTACTTC. Translated: CASSFLNQGSYEQYF. The rearrangement links TRBV7-9 to TRBJ2-7, with D possibly being TRBD1 (5 bases). This CDR3 is built from 15 residues. The V gene lost 3 bases and the J gene lost 1 base, with 13 bases spanning the gap. Germline loops: CDR1 SEHNR, CDR2 FQNEAQ (reference sequence).

This clonotype was recorded many times. The J gene is TRBJ2-4, the V gene TRBV19; the D gene could be TRBD1 or TRBD2 (6 bases each). This CDR3 region has 15 residues. Germline-derived CDR1 and CDR2 are LNHDA and SQIVND (reference sequence). V was cut by 4 bases and J by 2 bases, with 12 bases left in between. The CDR3 sequence is CASSNQGRTKNIQYF. The CDR3 DNA reads TGTGCCAGTAGTAATCAGGGGAGGACCAAAAACATTCAGTACTTC.

The rearrangement uses TRBV20-1 and TRBJ1-2; 8 bases match TRBD1. CDR3 length: 15 amino acids. CDR1 DFQATT and CDR2 SNEGSKA come from the germline V gene (reference sequence). V shed 6 bases, J shed 4 bases, and the junction held 13 bases outside the gene matches. The CDR3 protein is CSADDPWTGIYGYTF. In nucleotides, the CDR3 is TGCAGTGCCGATGACCCCTGGACAGGGATCTATGGCTACACCTTC.

This clonotype has a handful of counts. The chain's CDR3 is CSARDRAGSSEQFF. The CDR3 DNA follows: TGCAGTGCTAGAGATAGGGCGGGGTCCTCTGAGCAGTTCTTC. The genes are TRBV20-1 and TRBJ2-1, with TRBD2 as a possible D gene (6 bases). The germline CDR1 and CDR2 sequences are DFQATT and SNEGSKA (reference sequence). This CDR3 is 14 amino acids long. V shed 0 bases and J shed 9 bases, with 15 bases lying between them.

This clonotype was detected ten times or more. The V and J genes are TRBV20-1 and TRBJ1-5, with 7 bases fitting TRBD1. V lost 6 bases and J lost 0; bases outside the gene matches: 8. CDR1 and CDR2 (germline): DFQATT, SNEGSKA (reference sequence). This CDR3 is built from 15 residues. CDR3 region: CSALGQTYSNQPQHF. The CDR3 DNA follows: TGCAGTGCCTTGGGACAGACTTATAGCAATCAGCCCCAGCATTTT.

This clonotype was counted at least ten times. The chain employs TRBV7-9 and TRBJ2-3; D not certain. CDR3 length equals 14 residues. CDR1 SEHNR and CDR2 FQNEAQ come from the germline V gene (reference sequence). V lost 5 bases, J lost 2 bases, and 11 bases lay in between. In DNA form, the CDR3 reads TGTGCCAGCAGCCTGAACCCCTTCACAGATACGCAGTATTTT. As protein: CASSLNPFTDTQYF.

This sequence joins TRBV27 and TRBJ2-7, with D possibly being TRBD1 or TRBD2 (6 bases each). The germline V and J ends were trimmed by 2 bases and 4 bases, with 15 bases remaining between them. Per the germline V gene, CDR1 is MNHEY and CDR2 is SMNVEV (reference sequence). The CDR3 is 15 amino acids. The CDR3: CASSLTGALSYEQYF. In DNA form, the CDR3 reads TGTGCCAGCAGTTTAACGGGGGCGCTCAGTTACGAGCAGTACTTC.

The table lists this clonotype with a count of one. The chain uses TRBV5-1 and TRBJ1-1; D gene unclear. Germline V gene lookup returns CDR1 SGHRS and CDR2 YFSETQ. CDR3 length equals 14 residues. Trimming cost V 3 bases and J 5 bases, with 14 bases left between them. CDR3 region: CASSSSVGKTEAFF. The DNA of the CDR3 is TGCGCCAGCAGCTCCTCCGTGGGGAAGACTGAAGCTTTCTTT.

This clonotype came up many times. V and J are TRBV20-1 and TRBJ2-1, with TRBD2 matching 7 bases. Germline V lookup: CDR1 DFQATT, CDR2 SNEGSKA (reference sequence). This CDR3 contains 15 residues. V gave up 3 bases and J gave up 4 bases; unmatched junction bases: 9. The CDR3 sequence: CSARSAGDHYNEQFF. The CDR3 DNA reads as TGCAGTGCTAGGAGTGCGGGAGATCATTACAATGAGCAGTTCTTC.

Comment on this clonotype: A much bigger clone sits one base away, suggesting this may be a read error. The V and J genes are TRBV5-4 and TRBJ1-2, with D possibly matching TRBD1 (5 bases). From germline, CDR1 is SGHNT and CDR2 YYREEE (reference sequence). This CDR3 has 14 amino acids. The germline V and J ends were trimmed by 0 bases and 4 bases, with 10 bases remaining between them. Here the CDR3 DNA reads TGTGCCAGCAGCTTGGGGGACGCGACCTATGGCTACACCTTC. Protein: CASSLGDATYGYTF.

There are many counts of this clonotype. The V gene is TRBV9, the J gene TRBJ1-4; D is possibly TRBD1 (6 bases). CDR3 length: 15 amino acids. V dropped 0 bases and J dropped 13 bases, with 19 bases sitting between them. CDR1 is SGDLS and CDR2 is YYNGEE in the germline V gene. This chain's CDR3 is CASSVGVRDNNRLFF. The CDR3 DNA follows: TGTGCCAGCAGCGTAGGGGTAAGGGACAACAACCGACTGTTTTTT.